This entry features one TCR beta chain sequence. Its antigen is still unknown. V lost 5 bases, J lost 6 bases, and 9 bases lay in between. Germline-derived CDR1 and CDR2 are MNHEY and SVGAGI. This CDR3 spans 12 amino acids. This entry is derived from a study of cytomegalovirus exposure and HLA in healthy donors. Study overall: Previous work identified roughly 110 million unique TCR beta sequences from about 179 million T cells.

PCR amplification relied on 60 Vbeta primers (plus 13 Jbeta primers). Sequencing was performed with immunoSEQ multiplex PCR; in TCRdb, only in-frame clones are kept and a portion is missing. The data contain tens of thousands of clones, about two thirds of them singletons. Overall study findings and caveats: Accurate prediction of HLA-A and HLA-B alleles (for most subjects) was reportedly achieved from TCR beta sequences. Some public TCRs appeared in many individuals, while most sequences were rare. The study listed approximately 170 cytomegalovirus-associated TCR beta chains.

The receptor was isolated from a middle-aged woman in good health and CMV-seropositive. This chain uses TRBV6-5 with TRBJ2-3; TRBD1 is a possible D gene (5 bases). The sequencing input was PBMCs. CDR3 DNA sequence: TGTGCCAGCAGTCAAACAGGTGATACGCAGTATTTT. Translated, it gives CASSQTGDTQYF.